These 23 T cell receptor beta chains were sequenced from one sample in a study of blood T cell repertoires in COVID-19. Produced via immunoSEQ multiplex PCR; TCRdb's table is partial and in-frame only. The data show 150,000 to 200,000 clones, 80% to 90% seen once. Sequenced input: peripheral blood. Receptors originate from a man aged 45-60 years with active or convalescent COVID-19.

The chain combines TRBV4-1 with TRBJ1-4, with a tentative D call TRBD1 (6 bases). V lost 4 bases, J lost 7 bases, and 13 bases lay in between. The CDR3 is 14 amino acids. Germline V gene data show CDR1 as MGHRA and CDR2 as YSYEKL. CDR3: CASSLKGGGEKLFF. The CDR3 coding sequence is TGCGCCAGCAGCCTCAAGGGGGGGGGTGAAAAACTGTTTTTT.

V usage is TRBV6-2 or TRBV6-3 and J usage is TRBJ2-5, with a tentative D call TRBD2 (6 bases). Trimming removed 0 bases from V and 1 base from J, with 9 bases in between. The germline V gene has CDR1 MNHEY and CDR2 SVGEGT. The CDR3 contains 15 residues. The CDR3 is CASSYSVGGQETQYF. In nucleotides, the CDR3 is TGTGCCAGCAGTTACTCGGTGGGGGGCCAAGAGACCCAGTACTTC.

This clone was observed a single time. The rearrangement joins TRBV18 to TRBJ2-7; weak D call: TRBD2 (6 bases). Trimming removed 3 bases at V and 6 bases at J, with 15 bases between. The CDR3 consists of 14 residues. Germline V gene lookup returns CDR1 KGHSH and CDR2 LQKENI. CDR3 coding DNA: TGTGCCAGCTCACCGGGGGTCGGGAGATCCGAGCAGTACTTC. Amino acid sequence: CASSPGVGRSEQYF.

The chain links TRBV6-2 or TRBV6-3 to TRBJ1-5; D not resolved. CDR3 length equals 16 residues. V gave up 4 bases and J gave up 7 bases, with 20 bases separating them. Looked up from germline, CDR1 is MNHEY and CDR2 is SVGEGT. The CDR3 loop reads CASSSTSGLGGQPQHF. In DNA form, the CDR3 reads TGTGCCAGCAGTTCGACCTCAGGCCTGGGAGGCCAGCCCCAGCATTTT.

The gene calls are TRBV9 and TRBJ1-2; D not resolved. The germline gives CDR1 SGDLS, CDR2 YYNGEE. The CDR3 runs 15 residues. Trimming took off 0 bases at V and 1 base at J, with 10 bases between the two ends. The CDR3 sequence is CASSVDPVDNYGYTF. The CDR3 DNA is TGTGCCAGCAGCGTAGACCCGGTTGATAACTATGGCTACACCTTC. Using reference TRBV9 and TRBJ1-2 for the parts outside the CDR3, the full variable domain is DSGVTQTPKHLITATGQRVTLRCSPRSGDLSVYWYQQSLDQGLQFLIQYYNGEERAKGNILERFSAQQFPDLHSELNLSSLELGDSALYFCASSVDPVDNYGYTFGSGTRLTVV.

A single count supports this clone. The rearrangement joins TRBV29-1 to TRBJ2-1; weak D call: TRBD1 (6 bases). Between the trimmed V and J ends, which lost 4 bases and 4 bases, there was a span of 14 bases. The CDR3 consists of 14 residues. Germline values: CDR1 SQVTM, CDR2 ANQGSEA. The CDR3 loop reads CSVGFTGPYNEQFF. The CDR3 nucleotides are TGCAGCGTTGGTTTCACAGGGCCGTACAATGAGCAGTTCTTC.

This clone was detected once. The chain uses TRBV2 and TRBJ1-1, with D possibly matching TRBD1 (5 bases). Germline values: CDR1 SNHLY, CDR2 FYNNEI. The length of the CDR3 is 14 residues. The V end lost 0 bases, the J end lost 3 bases, and 8 bases lay between the germline ends. The CDR3 DNA follows: TGTGCCAGCAGTGAAGCGCGGGGGGACACTGAAGCTTTCTTT. It translates to CASSEARGDTEAFF. The full variable domain, completed using reference TRBV2 and TRBJ1-1, is EPEVTQTPSHQVTQMGQEVILRCVPISNHLYFYWYRQILGQKVEFLVSFYNNEISEKSEIFDDQFSVERPDGSNFTLKIRSTKLEDSAMYFCASSEARGDTEAFFGQGTRLTVV.

The J gene is TRBJ2-7, the V gene TRBV6-5; D is perhaps TRBD1 (6 bases). V was shortened by 2 bases and J by 6 bases, with 8 bases between the two germline ends. The CDR3 length is 12 residues. Germline assignment: CDR1 MNHEY and CDR2 SVGAGI. The CDR3 sequence is CASSYGGVEQYF. DNA for the CDR3: TGTGCCAGCAGTTACGGGGGCGTCGAGCAGTACTTC.

The rearrangement joins TRBV28 to TRBJ2-5; 7 bases are shared with TRBD2. Losses at the gene ends were 7 bases for V and 4 bases for J; bases not matched to a gene: 6. Per the germline V gene, CDR1 is MDHEN and CDR2 is SYDVKM. The CDR3 has 13 residues. CDR3 bases: TGTGCCAGCAATGCGGGAGCCCGAGAGACCCAGTACTTC. Its translation is CASNAGARETQYF.

The chain has TRBV4-3 and TRBJ2-7; 7 bases match TRBD1. Germline CDR1 is LGHNA and CDR2 is YSLEER. This CDR3 has 15 residues. V lost 1 base and J lost 4; bases outside the gene matches: 7. The CDR3 loop is CASSQAGTDLYEQYF. The CDR3 nucleotides are TGCGCCAGCAGCCAAGCCGGGACAGACCTTTACGAGCAGTACTTC.

V and J are TRBV27 and TRBJ1-2; 8 bases agree with TRBD1. Per germline, CDR1 MNHEY and CDR2 SMNVEV (reference sequence). CDR3 size: 12 residues. V lost 8 bases, J lost 8 bases, and 7 bases stayed unmatched. The CDR3 reads CASRGTGRGYTF. The CDR3 DNA follows: TGTGCCAGCCGCGGGACAGGCCGGGGCTACACCTTC.

This clone showed up just a few times. J is TRBJ2-1 and V is TRBV11-2; 7 nucleotides align to TRBD2. The CDR3 loop spans 15 amino acids. CDR1 SGHAT and CDR2 FQNNGV come from the germline V gene. V trimming: 5 bases; J trimming: 7 bases; junction bases outside the gene matches: 11. CDR3 DNA: TGTGCCAGCAGCCTCACTGGGGGGGGGAGGAATGAGCAGTTCTTC. It specifies CASSLTGGGRNEQFF.

V gene TRBV5-6 combines with J gene TRBJ2-3; TRBD2 might be the D (6 bases). The germline CDR1 and CDR2 sequences are SGHDT and YYEEEE. V lost 0 bases and J lost 1, with 6 bases in between. The CDR3 is 14 amino acids. In DNA, the CDR3 is TGTGCCAGCAGCTTGGGCGGGGGCACAGATACGCAGTATTTT. Translating gives CASSLGGGTDTQYF.

V and J are TRBV2 and TRBJ2-7, with TRBD2 matching 8 bases. Germline-derived CDR1 and CDR2 are SNHLY and FYNNEI. The ends lost 8 bases at V and 3 bases at J; junction bases unmatched: 12. CDR3 length equals 15 residues. CDR3 nucleotides: TGTGCCAGCCGAGTAGGTAGCGGGGCCTTCTACGAGCAGTACTTC. Its protein product is CASRVGSGAFYEQYF. Combining the CDR3 with reference TRBV2 and TRBJ2-7 gives the whole variable domain EPEVTQTPSHQVTQMGQEVILRCVPISNHLYFYWYRQILGQKVEFLVSFYNNEISEKSEIFDDQFSVERPDGSNFTLKIRSTKLEDSAMYFCASRVGSGAFYEQYFGPGTRLTVT.

This chain connects TRBV6-5 to TRBJ1-5; tentatively, D is TRBD1 (6 bases). Per germline, CDR1 MNHEY and CDR2 SVGAGI. Trimming stripped 8 bases from V and 1 base from J, with 15 bases between. The CDR3 has 15 amino acids. CDR3 region: CASGGGRGSNQPQHF. The CDR3 bases are TGTGCCAGCGGGGGGGGGCGAGGAAGCAATCAGCCCCAGCATTTT.

This sequence joins TRBV7-3 and TRBJ2-3; 9 nucleotides line up with TRBD1. The V and J ends lost 0 bases and 1 base, in that order; junction bases with no gene match: 5. The CDR3 consists of 17 residues. Germline CDR1 is SGHTA and CDR2 is FQGTGA. CDR3 sequence: CASSLTTDRGGTDTQYF. CDR3 nucleotides: TGTGCCAGCAGCTTAACCACGGACAGGGGTGGCACAGATACGCAGTATTTT.

This chain uses TRBV4-1 with TRBJ2-2; weak D call: TRBD2 (5 bases). The V end lost 2 bases, the J end lost 7 bases, and 11 bases lay between the germline ends. The CDR3 consists of 14 residues. Germline CDR1 MGHRA, CDR2 YSYEKL. CDR3 protein: CASSQPVLGGELFF. The CDR3 DNA reads TGCGCCAGCAGCCAACCCGTACTAGGCGGGGAGCTGTTTTTT.

Only one count was recorded for this clone. The chain is built from TRBV19 and TRBJ2-2, with 8 nucleotides matching TRBD2. Trimming removed 8 bases from V and 5 bases from J; junction bases left unmatched: 13. This CDR3 comprises 16 residues. Germline CDR1 LNHDA, CDR2 SQIVND (reference sequence). The DNA for the CDR3 is TGTGCCAGTGCGATTGGTGCTAGCGGGCCGACCGGGGAGCTGTTTTTT. Translating it yields CASAIGASGPTGELFF.

Only a few counts were recorded for this clone. The chain is built from TRBV5-4 and TRBJ2-2; 10 bases match TRBD1. Looked up from germline, CDR1 is SGHNT and CDR2 is YYREEE (reference sequence). The J segment lost 0 bases and the V segment lost 4 bases, leaving 3 bases of the junction unmatched. The CDR3 covers 16 residues. The DNA of the CDR3 is TGTGCCAGCAGCAGGGACAGGGGTACGAACACCGGGGAGCTGTTTTTT. Translated: CASSRDRGTNTGELFF.

This chain uses TRBV12-5 with TRBJ2-7, with 10 bases identical to TRBD2. The V gene's germline CDR1 is LGHNT and CDR2 FRNRAP. Unmatched junction bases numbered 3, after V lost 1 base and J lost 6 bases. The CDR3 extends over 14 amino acids. The CDR3 spells CASGLGLAGAEQYF. CDR3 nucleotides: TGTGCTAGTGGTTTGGGGCTAGCGGGAGCCGAGCAGTACTTC.

The rearrangement uses TRBV7-3 and TRBJ1-1, with unresolved D. V was clipped by 2 bases and J by 3 bases, with 19 bases between them. The CDR3 length is 17 residues. Germline V gene lookup returns CDR1 SGHTA and CDR2 FQGTGA. In nucleotides, the CDR3 is TGTGCCAGCAGCTTACTTGAGGGCATCCGGGCAGACACTGAAGCTTTCTTT. Encoded protein: CASSLLEGIRADTEAFF.

The chain has TRBV28 and TRBJ1-2; 9 bases match TRBD1. Germline lookup yields CDR1 MDHEN and CDR2 SYDVKM. This CDR3 comprises 15 residues. The V gene end was trimmed by 4 bases and the J gene end by 2 bases; junction bases not matched to a gene: 5. DNA for the CDR3: TGTGCCAGCAGTTCCCAGGGGACAGGGAACTATGGCTACACCTTC. This encodes CASSSQGTGNYGYTF.

The chain joins TRBV28 to TRBJ1-2, with 9 bases identical to TRBD1. Trimming took 7 bases from V and 8 from J; bases not matched to a gene: 8. The CDR3 has 13 amino acids. Germline values: CDR1 MDHEN, CDR2 SYDVKM. CDR3 loop: CASKVSGTGGYTF. CDR3 DNA: TGTGCCAGCAAAGTCAGCGGGACAGGGGGCTACACCTTC.